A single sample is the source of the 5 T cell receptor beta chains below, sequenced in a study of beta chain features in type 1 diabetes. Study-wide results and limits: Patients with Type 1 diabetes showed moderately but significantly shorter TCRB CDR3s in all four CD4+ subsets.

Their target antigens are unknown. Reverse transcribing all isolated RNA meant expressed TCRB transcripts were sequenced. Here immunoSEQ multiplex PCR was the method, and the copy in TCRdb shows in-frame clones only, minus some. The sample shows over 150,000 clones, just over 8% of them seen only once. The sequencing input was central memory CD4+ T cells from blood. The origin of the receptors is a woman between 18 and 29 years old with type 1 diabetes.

CDR3 region: CASSRGPWNTEAFF. The CDR3 nucleotides are TGTGCCAGCAGTCGTGGGCCCTGGAACACTGAAGCTTTCTTT. This rearrangement joins TRBV7-9 to TRBJ1-1; D uncertain. CDR1 and CDR2 from the germline V gene are SEHNR and FQNEAQ (reference sequence). Trimming removed 6 bases from V and 1 base from J, with 12 bases in between. The CDR3 is 14 residues long.

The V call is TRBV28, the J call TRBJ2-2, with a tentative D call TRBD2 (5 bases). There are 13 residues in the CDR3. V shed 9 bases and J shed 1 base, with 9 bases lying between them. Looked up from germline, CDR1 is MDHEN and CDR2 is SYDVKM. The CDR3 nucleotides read TGTGCCAGTCGGACTGGGAACACCGGGGAGCTGTTTTTT. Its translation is CASRTGNTGELFF.

The CDR3 protein is CASSPGRDPLYEQYF. CDR3 nucleotides: TGTGCCAGCAGCCCCGGGAGGGACCCGCTCTACGAGCAGTACTTC. The chain recombines TRBV9 with TRBJ2-7; 8 bases match TRBD2. The CDR3 is 15 amino acids. Germline CDR1 SGDLS, CDR2 YYNGEE. V was pared by 4 bases and J by 3 bases, with 9 bases of the junction left unmatched.

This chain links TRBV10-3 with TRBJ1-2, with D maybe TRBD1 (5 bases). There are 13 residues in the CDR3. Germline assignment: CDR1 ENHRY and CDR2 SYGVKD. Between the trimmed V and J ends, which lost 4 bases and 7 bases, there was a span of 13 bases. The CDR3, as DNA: TGTGCCATCAGTGTCACGGGGGAGGGTGGCTACACCTTC. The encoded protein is CAISVTGEGGYTF.

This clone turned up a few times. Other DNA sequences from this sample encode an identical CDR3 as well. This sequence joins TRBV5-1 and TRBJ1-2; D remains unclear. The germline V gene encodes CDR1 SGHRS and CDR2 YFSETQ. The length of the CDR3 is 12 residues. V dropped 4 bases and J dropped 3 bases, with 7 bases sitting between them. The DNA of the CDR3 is TGCGCCAGCAGCCTCACGGACTATGGCTACACCTTC. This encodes CASSLTDYGYTF.